The rows below give T cell receptor beta chains drawn from one sample of a study of T-cell reconstitution after alpha-beta-depleted transplantation in children. TCRdb ran MiXCR on the PCR reads and lists one entry per CDR3 protein. The sample gives 250,000 to 350,000 distinct CDR3 sequences, around 9.6% of which show up once; over 9% is in the top ten. This specimen was PBMCs from the stem cell graft donor, taken from the stem cell graft. Receptors originate from a human donor who donated a stem cell graft to a child with SCID. Both conserved end residues are part of each CDR3. D genes are given only for firm matches. Clone size is not always given. Where it is, it says once, few, many or a class for expanded clones.

size	D	V	J	CDR3	DNA
.	TRBD2	TRBV4-2	TRBJ2-5	CASSQGGLADQETQYF	TGTGCCAGCAGCCAAGGGGGCCTAGCGGATCAAGAGACCCAGTACTTC
.	.	TRBV11-2	TRBJ2-7	CASSLDMQRFDEQYF	TGTGCCAGCAGCTTAGATATGCAGAGGTTTGACGAGCAGTACTTC
few	.	TRBV5-1	TRBJ1-5	CASSLDVGVGQPQHF	TGCGCCAGCAGCTTGGACGTCGGGGTTGGACAGCCCCAGCATTTT
few	.	TRBV7-9	TRBJ1-1	CASRQLGGAEAFF	TGTGCCAGCAGACAACTTGGAGGGGCTGAAGCTTTCTTT
.	TRBD1	TRBV7-9	TRBJ1-2	CASSVVTGGSRGYTF	TGTGCCAGCAGCGTCGTTACAGGGGGTTCGAGGGGCTACACCTTC
.	.	TRBV9	TRBJ1-2	CASSVVSGDYGYTF	TGTGCCAGCAGCGTAGTTTCTGGGGACTATGGCTACACCTTC
few	.	TRBV7-9	TRBJ2-1	CASSRSPGLKEFF	TGTGCCAGCAGCCGATCCCCGGGCCTCAAGGAATTCTTC
few	.	TRBV9	TRBJ2-3	CASSVGVWRDVSTDTQYF	TGTGCCAGCAGCGTAGGGGTGTGGAGGGATGTCAGCACAGATACGCAGTATTTT
.	TRBD2	TRBV18	TRBJ2-2	CASSPRLADTGELFF	TGTGCCAGCTCACCAAGGCTAGCGGACACCGGGGAGCTGTTTTTT
few	.	TRBV4-1	TRBJ1-6	CASSQDQGLRSPLHF	TGCGCCAGCAGCCAAGATCAGGGACTAAGATCACCCCTCCACTTT
.	.	TRBV11-2	TRBJ2-3	CASSPRGRGADTQYF	TGTGCCAGCAGCCCTAGGGGACGAGGGGCAGATACGCAGTATTTT
many	TRBD2	TRBV27	TRBJ2-7	CASSSLAGRSEQYF	TGTGCCAGCAGTTCACTAGCGGGGAGGAGCGAGCAGTACTTC
many	TRBD1	TRBV28	TRBJ2-2	CASSLQTGMRTGELFF	TGTGCCAGCAGTTTACAGACAGGGATGAGGACCGGGGAGCTGTTTTTT
few	TRBD1	TRBV18	TRBJ2-5	CASSPGQEQETQYF	TGTGCCAGCTCACCCGGACAGGAACAAGAGACCCAGTACTTC
.	.	TRBV12-3/TRBV12-4	TRBJ1-1	CASSRFVGVKIMNTEAFF	TGTGCCAGCAGTCGATTTGTCGGGGTCAAGATCATGAACACTGAAGCTTTCTTT
few	TRBD2	TRBV10-3	TRBJ2-7	CAISDPGLGAYEQYF	TGTGCCATCAGTGACCCCGGACTAGGAGCTTACGAGCAGTACTTC
.	.	TRBV27	TRBJ2-7	CASSGLGTGGYEQYF	TGTGCCAGCAGTGGCCTGGGGACCGGAGGCTACGAGCAGTACTTC
few	.	TRBV27	TRBJ2-5	CASSLKEGLQETQYF	TGTGCCAGCAGTTTAAAGGAGGGCCTTCAAGAGACCCAGTACTTC
.	TRBD1	TRBV6-1	TRBJ2-7	CASKEGQGVTYEQYF	TGTGCCAGCAAAGAGGGACAGGGTGTGACCTACGAGCAGTACTTC
.	TRBD1	TRBV5-6	TRBJ2-5	CASSGPGQGEETQYF	TGTGCCAGCAGCGGGCCGGGACAGGGAGAGGAGACCCAGTACTTC
many	.	TRBV18	TRBJ2-5	CASSPMGRKQETQYF	TGTGCCAGCTCACCAATGGGACGGAAACAAGAGACCCAGTACTTC
few	TRBD2	TRBV27	TRBJ2-5	CASSPTGLAGYLETQYF	TGTGCCAGCAGTCCCACGGGACTAGCGGGGTATTTAGAGACCCAGTACTTC
.	TRBD1	TRBV7-9	TRBJ1-5	CASGTGTGNSNQPQHF	TGTGCCAGCGGAACCGGGACAGGGAACAGCAATCAGCCCCAGCATTTT
.	.	TRBV27	TRBJ2-7	CASKTPGGGNWLYF	TGTGCCAGCAAGACCCCTGGGGGCGGGAATTGGTTGTACTTC
.	.	TRBV6-5	TRBJ2-7	CASSPDGDQQYF	TGTGCCAGCAGTCCCGACGGAGACCAGCAGTACTTC
.	TRBD1	TRBV12-3/TRBV12-4	TRBJ2-4	CAIDGTGLAKNIQYF	TGTGCCATCGACGGGACAGGGCTAGCCAAAAACATTCAGTACTTC
many	TRBD1	TRBV9	TRBJ2-7	CASSSRTGYEQYF	TGTGCCAGCAGCTCCCGGACAGGGTACGAGCAGTACTTC
many	.	TRBV27	TRBJ2-7	CASSQQGSEQYF	TGTGCCAGCAGTCAACAGGGTTCGGAGCAGTACTTC
.	.	TRBV10-3	TRBJ1-5	CAISDDSNNQPQHF	TGTGCCATCAGTGACGACAGCAACAATCAGCCCCAGCATTTT
few	TRBD1	TRBV11-1	TRBJ1-2	CASSSSTGGVYGYTF	TGTGCCAGCAGCTCATCGACAGGGGGCGTCTATGGCTACACCTTC
.	.	TRBV4-1	TRBJ2-1	CASSQDAGAHHNEQFF	TGCGCCAGCAGCCAAGATGCGGGGGCCCATCACAATGAGCAGTTCTTC
few	.	TRBV5-8	TRBJ2-2	CASSLNGIGELFF	TGTGCCAGCAGCTTAAACGGGATCGGGGAGCTGTTTTTT
.	.	TRBV20-1	TRBJ1-1	CSAQTWGAGTEAFF	TGCAGTGCCCAAACCTGGGGGGCGGGTACTGAAGCTTTCTTT
many	TRBD1	TRBV27	TRBJ2-3	CASSDRVRSVTTDTQYF	TGTGCCAGCTCGGACAGGGTTAGGTCTGTTACCACAGATACGCAGTATTTT
.	TRBD2	TRBV11-2	TRBJ2-1	CASSLDGGSSYNEQFF	TGTGCCAGCAGCTTGGACGGGGGGAGCTCCTACAATGAGCAGTTCTTC